This TCR beta chain was sequenced during a study of cytomegalovirus exposure and HLA in healthy donors. The PCR contained 60 Vbeta and 13 Jbeta primers. Method: immunoSEQ multiplex PCR; TCRdb's copy keeps in-frame clones and lacks some. The sample holds around 130,000 clones, about 76% seen once. Unmatched junction bases numbered 10, after V lost 6 bases and J lost 4 bases. Germline CDR1 reads MNHNS; CDR2 reads SASEGT. CDR3 length: 15 amino acids. Remarks on this clone: Its target is not known.

Healthy bone marrow donors made up the donors. Study results and limitations: Analyzed later, most CMV-associated TCR beta chains appeared HLA-restricted. A later analysis appeared to link common viral pathogens to several of the most significant clusters. A later analysis linked 16,951 TCR beta sequences to HLA alleles at 0.05 false discovery rate.

The rearrangement uses TRBV6-1 and TRBJ1-2, with 8 bases matching TRBD1. The clonotype originates from a woman in her 40s in good health and CMV-seronegative. The sample was PBMCs. The CDR3 DNA is TGTGCCAGCAGCCCGGACAGGGCTCCCGGCTATGGCTACACCTTC. Translation: CASSPDRAPGYGYTF.